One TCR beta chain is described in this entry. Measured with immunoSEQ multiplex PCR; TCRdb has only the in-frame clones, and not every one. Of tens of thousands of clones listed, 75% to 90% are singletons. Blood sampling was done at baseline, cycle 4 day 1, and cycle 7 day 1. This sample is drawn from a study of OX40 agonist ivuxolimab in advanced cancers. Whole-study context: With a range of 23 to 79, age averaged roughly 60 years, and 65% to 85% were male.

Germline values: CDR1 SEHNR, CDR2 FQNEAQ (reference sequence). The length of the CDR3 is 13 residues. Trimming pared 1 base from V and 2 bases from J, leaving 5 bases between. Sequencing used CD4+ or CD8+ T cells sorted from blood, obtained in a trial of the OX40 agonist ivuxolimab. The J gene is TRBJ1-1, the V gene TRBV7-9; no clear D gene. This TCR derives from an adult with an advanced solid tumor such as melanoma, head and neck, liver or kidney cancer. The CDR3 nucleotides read TGTGCCAGCAGCTTAGATAGTAACACTGAAGCTTTCTTT. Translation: CASSLDSNTEAFF.